The 10 T cell receptor beta chains reported below all come from one sample, sequenced in a study of persistence of HIV-infected CD4 T cells (TCRdb year 2020). These TCRs' antigens remain unknown. TCRbeta repertoires were sequenced from genomic DNA with the immunoSEQ hsTCRB assay version 4 in survey mode. TCRdb retrieved this table from immuneACCESS and kept in-frame rearrangements only. Not all clones are present; in checked studies, unresolved V genes account for under half, and no reason is known for the remainder. This sample has approximately 12,000 clones in its table, and approximately 75% of those were observed once. Jointly, the top ten make up about 17% of the sample. Per the publication, the treatment or condition label means: suppressive antiretroviral therapy. Cells were stimulated with lysates of CMV-infected fibroblasts at roughly 11 ug/mL. Responding CD4+ T cells were sorted on the basis of upregulation of both CD40 ligand and CD69.

The sample in question was CD4+ T cells sorted from PBMCs after approximately 19-hour stimulation, obtained from a patient who received antiretroviral therapy. The sample's cell subset or site label, in plain terms: CD40L+CD69+ CD4 T cells responding to CMV lysate. Receptors were obtained from an adult man with HIV who was CMV-seropositive.

The genes are TRBV5-1 and TRBJ2-3; the D gene is possibly TRBD2 (6 bases). Between the trimmed V and J ends, which lost 0 bases and 2 bases, there was a span of 10 bases. Germline V gives CDR1 SGHRS, CDR2 YFSETQ. The length of the CDR3 is 15 residues. This CDR3 reads CASSLGGLNTDTQYF. The DNA of the CDR3 is TGCGCCAGCAGCTTGGGGGGACTGAACACAGATACGCAGTATTTT. Complete variable domain (other parts from reference TRBV5-1 and TRBJ2-3): KAGVTQTPRYLIKTRGQQVTLSCSPISGHRSVSWYQQTPGQGLQFLFEYFSETQRNKGNFPGRFSGRQFSNSRSEMNVSTLELGDSALYLCASSLGGLNTDTQYFGPGTRLTVL.

The chain is built from TRBV7-2 and TRBJ1-6, with TRBD1 matching 9 bases. V was pared by 1 base and J by 10 bases, with 8 bases of the junction left unmatched. This CDR3 region has 16 residues. CDR1 SGHTA and CDR2 FQGNSA come from the germline V gene. CDR3 in DNA: TGTGCCAGCAGCTTAGTTTCGGACAGGGGTAGCTCACCCCTCCACTTT. This translates into CASSLVSDRGSSPLHF.

The rearrangement links TRBV7-9 to TRBJ1-4; maybe TRBD1 (5 bases). This CDR3 contains 19 residues. Trimming took off 5 bases at V and 0 bases at J, with 22 bases between the two ends. Germline CDR1 SEHNR, CDR2 FQNEAQ (reference sequence). The CDR3 DNA is TGTGCCAGCAGCCCCATTGTCGGGGACCCTTATGCAACTAATGAAAAACTGTTTTTT. Protein sequence: CASSPIVGDPYATNEKLFF.

Note on this clone: Additional DNA sequences in this sample encode the identical CDR3. The rearrangement joins TRBV24-1 to TRBJ2-3, with D unresolved. Germline-derived CDR1 and CDR2 are KGHDR and SFDVKD. The V gene lost 3 bases and the J gene lost 1 base, with 7 bases spanning the gap. The CDR3 contains 14 residues. As DNA, the CDR3 is TGTGCCACCAGTGATAGAGGAGGCACAGATACGCAGTATTTT. This codes for CATSDRGGTDTQYF.

The rearrangement uses TRBV6-1 and TRBJ1-5, with D hard to call. Germline V gene sequence: CDR1 MNHNS, CDR2 SASEGT. The CDR3 runs to 14 residues. Trimming stripped 3 bases from V and 7 bases from J, with 13 bases between. In DNA, the CDR3 is TGTGCCAGCAGTGACGGTTTGGGCCGACAGCCCCAGCATTTT. This codes for CASSDGLGRQPQHF.

The V call is TRBV29-1, the J call TRBJ1-4; TRBD1 matches 7 bases. Germline V gene sequence: CDR1 SQVTM, CDR2 ANQGSEA. V gave up 4 bases and J gave up 5 bases; unmatched junction bases: 4. The CDR3 length is 13 residues. Here the CDR3 reads CSVGIQGNEKLFF. The DNA of the CDR3 is TGCAGCGTTGGCATACAGGGGAATGAAAAACTGTTTTTT. Variable domain in full (rest from reference TRBV29-1 and TRBJ1-4): SAVISQKPSRDICQRGTSLTIQCQVDSQVTMMFWYRQQPGQSLTLIATANQGSEATYESGFVIDKFPISRPNLTFSTLTVSNMSPEDSSIYLCSVGIQGNEKLFFGSGTQLSVL.

This clone is classed as medium-sized. This rearrangement joins TRBV2 to TRBJ1-5; possible D gene TRBD1, 6 bases. V was cut by 6 bases and J by 3 bases, with 15 bases left in between. The CDR3 is made up of 15 amino acids. In germline, CDR1 is SNHLY, CDR2 FYNNEI. This chain's CDR3 is CASSGLGQHNQPQHF. In nucleotides, the CDR3 is TGTGCCAGCAGCGGATTAGGACAGCACAATCAGCCCCAGCATTTT. The full variable domain, with the rest looked up from reference TRBV2 and TRBJ1-5, is EPEVTQTPSHQVTQMGQEVILRCVPISNHLYFYWYRQILGQKVEFLVSFYNNEISEKSEIFDDQFSVERPDGSNFTLKIRSTKLEDSAMYFCASSGLGQHNQPQHFGDGTRLSIL.

This clone has just a few counts. This chain joins TRBV5-1 and TRBJ2-2, with D tentatively TRBD1 (6 bases). The CDR3 consists of 15 residues. V was trimmed by 4 bases and J by 6 bases, leaving 16 bases between them. In germline, CDR1 is SGHRS, CDR2 YFSETQ. DNA for the CDR3: TGCGCCAGCAGCGATACAGGGAGAGGAGCCGGGGAGCTGTTTTTT. Translated, it gives CASSDTGRGAGELFF. The full variable domain, rest sourced from reference TRBV5-1 and TRBJ2-2, is KAGVTQTPRYLIKTRGQQVTLSCSPISGHRSVSWYQQTPGQGLQFLFEYFSETQRNKGNFPGRFSGRQFSNSRSEMNVSTLELGDSALYLCASSDTGRGAGELFFGEGSRLTVL.

V usage is TRBV7-3 and J usage is TRBJ2-1; TRBD1 agrees at 12 bases. V trimming: 0 bases; J trimming: 5 bases; junction bases outside the gene matches: 5. Germline-derived CDR1 and CDR2 are SGHTA and FQGTGA. This CDR3 has 17 residues. CDR3 amino acids: CASSLTGQGAVDNEQFF. CDR3 in DNA: TGTGCCAGCAGCTTAACGGGACAGGGGGCTGTTGACAATGAGCAGTTCTTC. The full variable domain, with the rest looked up from reference TRBV7-3 and TRBJ2-1, is GAGVSQTPSNKVTEKGKYVELRCDPISGHTALYWYRQSLGQGPEFLIYFQGTGAADDSGLPNDRFFAVRPEGSVSTLKIQRTERGDSAVYLCASSLTGQGAVDNEQFFGPGTRLTVL.

This chain joins TRBV15 and TRBJ1-1; TRBD1 matches at 7 bases. This CDR3 is 15 amino acids long. V shed 0 bases and J 6 bases; nucleotides not matched to a gene: 7. Per germline, CDR1 LNHNV and CDR2 YYDKDF (reference sequence). As DNA, the CDR3 is TGTGCCACCAGCAGAGAGGGGCTCAGGGGGGCTGAAGCTTTCTTT. Protein: CATSREGLRGAEAFF. The complete variable domain, with remaining parts taken from reference TRBV15 and TRBJ1-1, reads DAMVIQNPRYQVTQFGKPVTLSCSQTLNHNVMYWYQQKSSQAPKLLFHYYDKDFNNEADTPDNFQSRRPNTSFCFLDIRSPGLGDTAMYLCATSREGLRGAEAFFGQGTRLTVV.